This note documents a single T cell receptor beta chain sequence. Trimming removed 4 bases at V and 6 bases at J, with 10 bases between. The CDR3 has 13 amino acids. Germline CDR1 is KGHSH and CDR2 is LQKENI. There were TCR beta CDR3 regions amplified from RNA transcripts. HTBI primers were the set used in a first-round RT-PCR of the TCR CDR3. TCRdb re-called the multiplex PCR reads through MiXCR, storing one row per CDR3 protein. In the table there are a few hundred thousand distinct CDR3 sequences, approximately 14% of which are singletons. The source of the sample is a study of T cells in Graves' hyperthyroidism and ophthalmopathy.

The TCR comes from a woman aged 30 to 39 with Graves' hyperthyroidism. Sequencing was done on a sample of blood. The chain carries TRBV18 and TRBJ2-1; D gene uncertain. CDR3 nucleotide sequence: TGTGCCAGCTCACGCCAGGCCACCAATGAGCAGTTCTTC. Protein: CASSRQATNEQFF.